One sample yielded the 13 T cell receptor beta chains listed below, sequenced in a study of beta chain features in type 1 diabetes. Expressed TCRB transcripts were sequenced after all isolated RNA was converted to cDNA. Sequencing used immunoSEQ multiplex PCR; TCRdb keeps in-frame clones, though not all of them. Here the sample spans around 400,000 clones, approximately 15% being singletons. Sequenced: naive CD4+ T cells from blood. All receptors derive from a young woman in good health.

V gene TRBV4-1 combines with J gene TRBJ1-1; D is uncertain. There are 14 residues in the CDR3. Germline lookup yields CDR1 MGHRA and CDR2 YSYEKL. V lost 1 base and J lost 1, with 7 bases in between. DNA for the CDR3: TGCGCCAGCAGCCAAGTGTCCGGGAACACTGAAGCTTTCTTT. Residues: CASSQVSGNTEAFF.

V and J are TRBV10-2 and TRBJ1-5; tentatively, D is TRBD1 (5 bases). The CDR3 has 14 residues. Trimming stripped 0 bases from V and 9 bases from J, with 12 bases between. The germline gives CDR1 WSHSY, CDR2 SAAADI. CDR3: CASSESGGIGPQHF. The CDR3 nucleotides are TGCGCCAGCAGTGAGTCCGGGGGGATCGGGCCCCAGCATTTT.

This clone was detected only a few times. For the CDR3, the DNA is TGTGCCACCAGCAGGTCGGGACAGAACTATGGCTACACCTTC. Its translation: CATSRSGQNYGYTF. The chain employs TRBV15 and TRBJ1-2, with 7 positions matching TRBD1. The CDR3 length is 14 residues. CDR1 and CDR2 from the germline V gene are LNHNV and YYDKDF (reference sequence). Trimming removed 3 bases from V and 2 bases from J; junction bases left unmatched: 3.

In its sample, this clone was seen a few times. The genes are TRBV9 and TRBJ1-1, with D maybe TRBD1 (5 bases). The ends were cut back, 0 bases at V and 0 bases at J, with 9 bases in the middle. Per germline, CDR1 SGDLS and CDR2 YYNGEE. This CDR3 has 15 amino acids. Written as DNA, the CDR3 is TGTGCCAGCAGCGTAGTCCCAGGGCTGAACACTGAAGCTTTCTTT. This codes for CASSVVPGLNTEAFF.

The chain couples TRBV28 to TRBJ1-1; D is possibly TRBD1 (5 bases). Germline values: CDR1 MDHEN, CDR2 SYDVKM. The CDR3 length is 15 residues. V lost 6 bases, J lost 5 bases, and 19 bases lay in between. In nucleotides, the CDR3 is TGTGCCAGCAGACCTCCAGCAGGGAGGCGGACTGAAGCTTTCTTT. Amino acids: CASRPPAGRRTEAFF. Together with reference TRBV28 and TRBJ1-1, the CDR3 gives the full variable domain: DVKVTQSSRYLVKRTGEKVFLECVQDMDHENMFWYRQDPGLGLRLIYFSYDVKMKEKGDIPEGYSVSREKKERFSLILESASTNQTSMYLCASRPPAGRRTEAFFGQGTRLTVV.

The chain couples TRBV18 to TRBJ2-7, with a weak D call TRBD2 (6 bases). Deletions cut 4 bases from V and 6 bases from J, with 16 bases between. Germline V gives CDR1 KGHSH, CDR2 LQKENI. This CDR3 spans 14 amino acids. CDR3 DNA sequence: TGTGCCAGCTCACGAAACCGGGACTCTAGCGAGCAGTACTTC. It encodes CASSRNRDSSEQYF.

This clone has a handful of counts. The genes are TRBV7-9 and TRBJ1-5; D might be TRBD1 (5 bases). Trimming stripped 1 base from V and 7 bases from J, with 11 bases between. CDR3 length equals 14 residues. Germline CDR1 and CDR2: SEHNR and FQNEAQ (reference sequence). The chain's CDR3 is CASSLDRREQPQHF. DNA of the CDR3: TGTGCCAGCAGCTTAGACAGGCGGGAGCAGCCCCAGCATTTT.

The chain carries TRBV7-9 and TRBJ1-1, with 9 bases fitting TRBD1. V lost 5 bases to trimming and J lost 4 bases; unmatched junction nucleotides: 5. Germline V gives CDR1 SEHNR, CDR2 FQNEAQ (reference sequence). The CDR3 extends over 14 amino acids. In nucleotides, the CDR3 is TGTGCCAGCAGCCGCCGGGACAGGGCCACTGAAGCTTTCTTT. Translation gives CASSRRDRATEAFF.

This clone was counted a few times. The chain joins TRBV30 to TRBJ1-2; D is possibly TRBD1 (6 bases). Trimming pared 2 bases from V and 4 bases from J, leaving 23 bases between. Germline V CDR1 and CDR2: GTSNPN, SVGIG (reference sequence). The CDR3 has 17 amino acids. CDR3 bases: TGTGCCTGGAGTCCTATCCCCGAGACAGGTGGTACCTATGGCTACACCTTC. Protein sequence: CAWSPIPETGGTYGYTF.

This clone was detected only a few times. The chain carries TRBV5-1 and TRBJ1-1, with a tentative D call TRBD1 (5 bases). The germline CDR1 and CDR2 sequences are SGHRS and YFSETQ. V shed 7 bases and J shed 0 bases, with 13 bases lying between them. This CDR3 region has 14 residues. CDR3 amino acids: CASARQTMNTEAFF. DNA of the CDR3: TGCGCCAGCGCCCGACAGACCATGAACACTGAAGCTTTCTTT.

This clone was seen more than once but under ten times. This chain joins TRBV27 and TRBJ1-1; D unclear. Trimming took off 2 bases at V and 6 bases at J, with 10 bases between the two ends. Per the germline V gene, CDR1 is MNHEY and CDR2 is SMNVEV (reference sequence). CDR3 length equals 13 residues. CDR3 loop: CASSLRVQAEAFF. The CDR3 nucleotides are TGTGCCAGCAGTTTAAGAGTCCAGGCTGAAGCTTTCTTT.

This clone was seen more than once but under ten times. The CDR3 region is CASSQNPDSRSKEQFF. Here the CDR3 DNA reads TGTGCCAGCTCCCAAAACCCCGACTCCCGCTCGAAAGAGCAGTTCTTC. The genes are TRBV18 and TRBJ2-1; D not certain. From germline, CDR1 is KGHSH and CDR2 LQKENI. This CDR3 region has 16 residues. Between the trimmed V and J ends, which lost 6 bases and 10 bases, there was a span of 25 bases.

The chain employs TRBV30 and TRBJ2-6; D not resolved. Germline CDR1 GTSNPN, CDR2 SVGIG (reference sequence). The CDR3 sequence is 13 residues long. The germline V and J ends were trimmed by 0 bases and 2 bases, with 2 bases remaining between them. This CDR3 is CAWSVAGANVLTF. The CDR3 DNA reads TGTGCCTGGAGTGTCGCTGGGGCCAACGTCCTGACTTTC. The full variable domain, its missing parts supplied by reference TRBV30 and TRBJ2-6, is SQTIHQWPATLVQPVGSPLSLECTVEGTSNPNLYWYRQAAGRGLQLLFYSVGIGQISSEVPQNLSASRPQDRQFILSSKKLLLSDSGFYLCAWSVAGANVLTFGAGSRLTVL.